This T cell receptor (beta chain) derives from a study of identical twins (TCRdb year 2016). Looking at the study overall: TCR alpha and beta repertoires from monozygotic twins, unrelated adults of various ages and cord blood were deep-sequenced to test whether fetal clonotypes persist. To rule out contamination, replicate twin experiments were performed at different times with different library preparation protocols.

The research as a whole found: Excess twin sharing in beta out-of-frame sequences was weaker because fewer shared sequences lowered the signal-to-noise ratio. Recombination models systematically underestimated out-of-frame TCR alpha sharing in monozygotic twins but agreed with sharing between unrelated individuals. Fewer insertions were carried by abundant cord blood beta clonotypes; a weaker similar trend was observed in young adult naive repertoires, while no such trend was observed in memory repertoires. Invariant T cells such as MAIT and iNKT could partly confound zero-insertion analyses, although diverse VJ usage argued against such confounding for most clonotypes. Compared with coincidental sharing between unrelated individuals, out-of-frame TCR alpha sequences shared between twins showed an excess of sequences with low generation probability. Because the same donors could not be followed over many years, the conclusions relied on cross-sectional statistical analysis.

Measured from the cysteine to the phenylalanine, the CDR3 is 13 residues long. Kept here is only the CDR3 DNA, which spans 39 bases and is read in frame from base 1. Via the germline V gene, CDR1 is SNHLY and CDR2 FYNNEI. V lost 4 bases and J lost 3 bases; the stretch between them is 9 bases long. To prepare the library, 5' RACE was applied. The sample was run on an Illumina HiSeq 2000. Template switching introduced a universal primer binding site; the final cDNA contained a unique molecular identifier, enabling accurate counting of TCR cDNA molecules. Specific primers in the conserved constant-segment region were used to synthesize first-strand cDNA for TCR alpha and beta chains. Each cDNA library was double barcoded, with a SMART-Mk sample barcode plus Illumina barcodes, to control for contamination. TruSeq adapter sequences along with Illumina sample barcodes were introduced in two successive PCR steps. TCR alpha and beta cDNA libraries were sequenced on the Illumina HiSeq platform with custom primers. The paper's data handling went like this. Unique molecular identifiers were extracted from raw reads with MiGEC, and CDR3 positions were determined with MiXCR. For each individual, recombination models were inferred using an EM algorithm with the repgenHMM and IGoR tools. The analysis of shared clonotypes was done with the tcR package in R, with sharing normalized by the product of cloneset sizes. Out-of-frame nonproductive sequences were analyzed to study raw recombination free of thymic and clonal selection effects. TCRdb handled the public reads itself, with Q25 trimming in fastp and clone calling in MiXCR, and kept productive beta chains. All rows with the same CDR3 protein become a single entry with the most common DNA and genes. Clone size and V and J calls follow TCRdb, not the original study. For this sample there are a few hundred thousand distinct CDR3 sequences; more than 9% appear just once. The ten largest clonotypes hold 2.5% to 3.5% of the sample.

Every donor in the study was a healthy Caucasian. The twin cohort comprised three pairs of female monozygotic twins, all aged about 18 to 30 years. RNA for TCR libraries was isolated from peripheral blood mononuclear cells. This clonotype has just a few counts. Its antigen is still unknown. No much larger clone is present one base from it, and per-base qualities are unavailable. These data also formed part of another study, on yellow fever vaccine responses in identical twins. As that second paper reports: The T cell response to vaccination in identical twins was reported by the authors to appear partly convergent and partly personalized. The study precisely tracked vaccine-responding T cell clones in identical twins.

The chain couples TRBV2 to TRBJ2-5, with the D segment identity uncertain. This clonotype originated in a woman aged 18-29 years in good health. Input material: PBMCs. CDR3 protein: CASSVVGKETQYF. In nucleotides, the sequence is TGTGCCAGCAGTGTCGTGGGGAAAGAGACCCAGTACTTC.